One and the same sample provided the 14 T cell receptor beta chains below, sequenced in a study of blood T cell repertoires in COVID-19. TCRdb keeps only in-frame clones here, not all; method: immunoSEQ multiplex PCR. The table lists 53,000 or so clones, around 86% of them singletons. Sequenced: peripheral blood. The origin of the receptors is a man older than 75 with acute or convalescent COVID-19.

The V gene is TRBV9, the J gene TRBJ2-3; tentatively, D is TRBD2 (5 bases). The CDR3 consists of 19 residues. The V end lost 4 bases, the J end lost 4 bases, and 28 bases lay between the germline ends. CDR1 is SGDLS and CDR2 is YYNGEE in the germline V gene. The CDR3 DNA reads TGTGCCAGCAGCCCGAGAGGGCGCGGAATGATCCCCGACGCAGATACGCAGTATTTT. Amino acid sequence: CASSPRGRGMIPDADTQYF.

This clone appeared a few times. V usage is TRBV2 and J usage is TRBJ1-2; 7 bases are shared with TRBD1. CDR1 and CDR2 from the germline V gene are SNHLY and FYNNEI. V trimming: 5 bases; J trimming: 5 bases; junction bases outside the gene matches: 5. CDR3 length: 13 amino acids. The CDR3, as DNA: TGTGCCAGCAGTATCGAGGGGGCTTATGGCTACACCTTC. Amino acid sequence: CASSIEGAYGYTF.

This clone came up once. CDR3 residues: CASSQTSGGYEQYF. In DNA, the CDR3 is TGTGCCAGCAGTCAGACTAGCGGGGGTTACGAGCAGTACTTC. The chain employs TRBV6-5 and TRBJ2-7; 12 nucleotides agree with TRBD2. V lost 5 bases and J lost 4; bases outside the gene matches: 3. The length of the CDR3 is 14 residues. CDR1 MNHEY and CDR2 SVGAGI come from the germline V gene.

V is TRBV6-1 and J is TRBJ1-5; perhaps TRBD1 as D (6 bases). The V gene lost 3 bases and the J gene lost 3 bases, with 12 bases spanning the gap. Germline V lookup: CDR1 MNHNS, CDR2 SASEGT. There are 15 residues in the CDR3. The CDR3 here is CASSDFQGFNQPQHF. For the CDR3, the DNA is TGTGCCAGCAGTGATTTTCAGGGGTTCAATCAGCCCCAGCATTTT.

This rearrangement joins TRBV18 to TRBJ2-7; TRBD1 matches at 9 bases. The V gene's germline CDR1 is KGHSH and CDR2 LQKENI. V lost 1 base and J lost 5; bases outside the gene matches: 3. The CDR3 consists of 14 residues. The CDR3: CASSPRGTGNEQYF. Here the CDR3 DNA reads TGTGCCAGCTCACCACGAGGGACAGGGAACGAGCAGTACTTC.

J is TRBJ1-4 and V is TRBV7-6; possibly TRBD1 for D (5 bases). With 6 bases removed from V and 6 bases from J, the gap between germline ends came to 20 bases. The CDR3 is 16 amino acids. Per the germline V gene, CDR1 is SGHVS and CDR2 is FNYEAQ. The CDR3 nucleotides are TGTGCCAGCAGTCCCGAAGTTGCAGGGAGGGATGAAAAACTGTTTTTT. Translation: CASSPEVAGRDEKLFF. Based on the CDR3 plus reference TRBV7-6 and TRBJ1-4, the full variable domain is GAGVSQSPRYKVTKRGQDVALRCDPISGHVSLYWYRQALGQGPEFLTYFNYEAQQDKSGLPNDRFSAERPEGSISTLTIQRTEQRDSAMYRCASSPEVAGRDEKLFFGSGTQLSVL.

The chain employs TRBV6-5 and TRBJ2-7; D may be TRBD1 (6 bases). Deletions cut 5 bases from V and 8 bases from J, with 19 bases between. Germline V lookup: CDR1 MNHEY, CDR2 SVGAGI. This CDR3 contains 14 residues. CDR3 protein: CASSPSGHPNKQYF. The CDR3 bases are TGTGCCAGCAGTCCTTCGGGACACCCCAATAAGCAGTACTTC.

The V call is TRBV6-5, the J call TRBJ1-5; 9 bases fit TRBD1. The CDR3 has 16 amino acids. Germline V gene data show CDR1 as MNHEY and CDR2 as SVGAGI. With 0 bases clipped from V and 3 bases from J, the junction kept 3 bases outside the gene matches. CDR3: CASSYSGQGNNQPQHF. For the CDR3, the DNA is TGTGCCAGCAGTTACTCGGGACAGGGTAACAATCAGCCCCAGCATTTT.

This chain links TRBV12-3 or TRBV12-4 with TRBJ1-4, with D perhaps TRBD1 (6 bases). The CDR3 is made up of 13 amino acids. V dropped 11 bases and J dropped 6 bases, with 16 bases sitting between them. CDR3 bases: TGTGCCTCCGGGGTACAGGGCTATGAAAAACTGTTTTTT. It specifies CASGVQGYEKLFF.

This clone was found a few times. V is TRBV11-2 and J is TRBJ2-7; tentative D call: TRBD1 (6 bases). CDR1 is SGHAT and CDR2 is FQNNGV in the germline V gene. This CDR3 spans 15 amino acids. Trimming took off 3 bases at V and 0 bases at J, with 12 bases between the two ends. In nucleotides, the CDR3 is TGTGCCAGCAGCTTCGCCCCGGACAGCTCCTACGAGCAGTACTTC. It is translated as CASSFAPDSSYEQYF. Looking up the rest from reference TRBV11-2 and TRBJ2-7 gives the full variable domain: EAGVAQSPRYKIIEKRQSVAFWCNPISGHATLYWYQQILGQGPKLLIQFQNNGVVDDSQLPKDRFSAERLKGVDSTLKIQPAKLEDSAVYLCASSFAPDSSYEQYFGPGTRLTVT.

This chain joins TRBV10-2 and TRBJ1-5; D call uncertain. The V end was cut by 4 bases, the J end by 5 bases, with 9 bases between. In germline, CDR1 is WSHSY, CDR2 SAAADI. CDR3 length: 13 amino acids. In DNA, the CDR3 is TGCGCCAGCAGTGTTACAGCTGATCAGCCCCAGCATTTT. As protein: CASSVTADQPQHF.

The chain couples TRBV14 to TRBJ2-3; TRBD2 agrees at 9 bases. The CDR3 extends over 16 amino acids. The trim removed 4 bases at V and 2 bases at J, leaving 7 bases unmatched. Germline lookup yields CDR1 SGHDN and CDR2 FVKESK. The CDR3 DNA is TGTGCCAGCAGCCCCCTGCGGGGGGGGGACACAGATACGCAGTATTTT. Translating it yields CASSPLRGGDTDTQYF.

The chain joins TRBV3-1 (or the pseudogene TRBV3-2) to TRBJ1-2, with D perhaps TRBD1 (5 bases). CDR1 and CDR2 (germline): LGHDT, YNNKEL (reference sequence). CDR3 length equals 14 residues. With 1 base removed from V and 8 bases from J, the gap between germline ends came to 14 bases. CDR3 region: CASSQAGGAYGYTF. CDR3 DNA: TGTGCCAGCAGCCAAGCAGGAGGGGCGTACGGCTACACCTTC.

This clone was seen a single time. J is TRBJ1-3 and V is TRBV6-5; D is unclear. This CDR3 is built from 14 residues. Germline assignment: CDR1 MNHEY and CDR2 SVGAGI. V dropped 7 bases and J dropped 6 bases, with 16 bases sitting between them. This CDR3 is CASTPGRTANTIYF. CDR3 sequence (DNA): TGTGCCAGCACCCCGGGGAGGACCGCAAACACCATATATTTT.